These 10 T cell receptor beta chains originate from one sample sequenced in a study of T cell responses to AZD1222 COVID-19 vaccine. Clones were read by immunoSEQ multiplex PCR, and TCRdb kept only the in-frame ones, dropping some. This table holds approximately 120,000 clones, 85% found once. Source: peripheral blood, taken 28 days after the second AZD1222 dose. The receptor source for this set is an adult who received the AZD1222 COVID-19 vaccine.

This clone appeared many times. The CDR3 loop is CAWKGLGNTIYF. The CDR3 nucleotides read TGTGCCTGGAAAGGGCTTGGAAACACCATATATTTT. The chain combines TRBV30 with TRBJ1-3; D unresolved. V was clipped by 4 bases and J by 3 bases, with 7 bases between them. The CDR3 is 12 amino acids. Looked up from germline, CDR1 is GTSNPN and CDR2 is SVGIG (reference sequence).

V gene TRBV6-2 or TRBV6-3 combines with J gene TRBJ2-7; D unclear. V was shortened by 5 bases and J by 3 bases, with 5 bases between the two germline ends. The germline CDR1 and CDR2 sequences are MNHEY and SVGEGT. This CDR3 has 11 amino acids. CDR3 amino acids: CASSDGYEQYF. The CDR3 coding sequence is TGTGCCAGCAGTGACGGCTACGAGCAGTACTTC.

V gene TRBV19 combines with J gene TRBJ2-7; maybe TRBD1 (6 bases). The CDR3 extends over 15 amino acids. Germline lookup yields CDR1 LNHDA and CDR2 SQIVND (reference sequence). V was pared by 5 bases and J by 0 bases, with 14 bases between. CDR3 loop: CASSPRTESSYEQYF. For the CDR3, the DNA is TGTGCCAGTAGTCCTCGGACAGAGAGCTCCTACGAGCAGTACTTC.

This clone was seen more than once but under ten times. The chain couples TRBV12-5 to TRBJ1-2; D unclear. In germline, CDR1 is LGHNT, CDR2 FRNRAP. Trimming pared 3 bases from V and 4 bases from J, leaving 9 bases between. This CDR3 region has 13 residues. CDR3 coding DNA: TGTGCTAGTGGTTTTGATGACTCCTATGGCTACACCTTC. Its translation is CASGFDDSYGYTF.

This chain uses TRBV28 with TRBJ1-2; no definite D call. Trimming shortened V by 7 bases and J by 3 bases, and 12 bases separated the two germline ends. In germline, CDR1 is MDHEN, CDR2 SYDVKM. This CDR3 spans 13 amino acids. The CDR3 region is CASTTATDYGYTF. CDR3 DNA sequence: TGTGCCAGCACCACAGCGACGGACTATGGCTACACCTTC.

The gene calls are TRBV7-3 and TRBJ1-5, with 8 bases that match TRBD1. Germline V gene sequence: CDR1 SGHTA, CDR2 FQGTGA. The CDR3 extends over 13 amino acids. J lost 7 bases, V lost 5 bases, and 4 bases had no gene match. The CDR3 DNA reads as TGTGCCAGCAGCCCTACAGGGGGACAGCCCCAGCATTTT. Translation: CASSPTGGQPQHF.

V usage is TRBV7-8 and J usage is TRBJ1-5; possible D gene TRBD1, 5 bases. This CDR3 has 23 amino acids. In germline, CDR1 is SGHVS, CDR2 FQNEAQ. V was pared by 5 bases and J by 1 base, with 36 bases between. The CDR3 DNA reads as TGTGCCAGCAGCCCGGTGTCAAGGGGAAGCCACGATGTCAGATATGAGAGCAATCAGCCCCAGCATTTT. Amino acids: CASSPVSRGSHDVRYESNQPQHF.

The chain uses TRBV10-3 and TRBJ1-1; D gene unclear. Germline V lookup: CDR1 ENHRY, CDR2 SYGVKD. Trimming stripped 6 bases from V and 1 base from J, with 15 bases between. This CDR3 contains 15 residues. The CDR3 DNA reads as TGTGCCATCAGCCTGAGTCTATTGGCGAACACTGAAGCTTTCTTT. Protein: CAISLSLLANTEAFF.

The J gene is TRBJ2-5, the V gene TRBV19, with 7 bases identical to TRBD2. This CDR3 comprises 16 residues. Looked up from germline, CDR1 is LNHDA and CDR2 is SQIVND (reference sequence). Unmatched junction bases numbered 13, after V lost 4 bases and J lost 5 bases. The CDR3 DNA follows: TGTGCCAGTAGTACCCGGGACTACAAAACCCGGGAGACCCAGTACTTC. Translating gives CASSTRDYKTRETQYF.

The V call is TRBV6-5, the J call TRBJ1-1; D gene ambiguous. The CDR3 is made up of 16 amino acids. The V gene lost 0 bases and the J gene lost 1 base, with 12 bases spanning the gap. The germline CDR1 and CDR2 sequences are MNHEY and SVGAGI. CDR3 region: CASSYSSSGSNTEAFF. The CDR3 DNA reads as TGTGCCAGCAGTTACTCGTCGAGCGGTTCGAACACTGAAGCTTTCTTT.